A selection of T cell receptor beta chains follows, all from one sample in a study of T cells in Graves' hyperthyroidism and ophthalmopathy. TCRdb reprocessed the multiplex PCR reads via MiXCR and lists one record per CDR3 protein. The table includes about 420,000 distinct CDR3 sequences, roughly 15% detected once. Sequencing was performed on blood. These receptors were collected from a woman between 18 and 29 years old with Graves' hyperthyroidism. CDR3s include the opening cysteine and the closing phenylalanine or tryptophan. The D gene is left open where the match is weak. Part of the rows lack a size; the others show once, few, many or a class for expanded clones.

j_gene	v_gene	abundance	d_gene	CDR3aa	CDR3nt
TRBJ2-7	TRBV19	few	TRBD1	CASSITGGSYEQYF	TGTGCCAGTAGTATCACAGGGGGCTCCTACGAGCAGTACTTC
TRBJ2-7	TRBV9	NA	NA	CASSAGTDYEQYF	TGTGCCAGCAGCGCCGGGACTGACTACGAGCAGTACTTC
TRBJ1-2	TRBV7-9	many	NA	CASSSLDRTLSYTF	TGTGCCAGCAGCTCACTAGACAGGACATTGAGCTACACCTTC
TRBJ2-1	TRBV29-1	many	TRBD1	CSGDRGYNEQFF	TGCAGCGGCGACAGGGGGTACAATGAGCAGTTCTTC
TRBJ1-5	TRBV25-1	few	NA	CASSEQRPGDGQPQHF	TGTGCCAGCAGTGAACAAAGGCCCGGGGATGGTCAGCCCCAGCATTTT
TRBJ1-1	TRBV30	NA	NA	CAWSLLGQYTEAFF	TGTGCCTGGAGTCTTTTAGGACAGTACACTGAAGCTTTCTTT
TRBJ2-1	TRBV5-8	many	NA	CASSPRTVGVYNEQFF	TGTGCCAGCAGCCCGAGGACAGTAGGGGTCTACAATGAGCAGTTCTTC
TRBJ1-2	TRBV11-2	NA	NA	CASSLSAWSYGYTF	TGTGCCAGCAGCTTAAGTGCCTGGAGCTATGGCTACACCTTC
TRBJ2-7	TRBV27	many	TRBD1	CASSQGQGAFYEQYF	TGTGCCAGCAGTCAAGGACAGGGGGCGTTCTACGAGCAGTACTTC
TRBJ1-1	TRBV12-3/TRBV12-4	NA	NA	CASVPPRATEAFF	TGTGCCAGCGTTCCGCCTCGGGCCACTGAAGCTTTCTTT
TRBJ2-2	TRBV18	NA	NA	CASSPQDTGELFF	TGTGCCAGCTCACCACAGGACACCGGGGAGCTGTTTTTT
TRBJ2-7	TRBV12-3/TRBV12-4	many	NA	CASSFSSTYEQYF	TGTGCCAGCAGTTTTTCGTCCACCTACGAGCAGTACTTC
TRBJ1-3	TRBV10-1	NA	NA	CASSDTGNTIYF	TGCGCCAGCAGTGATACTGGAAACACCATATATTTT
TRBJ1-1	TRBV5-6	many	TRBD1	CASSSLGQGPNTEAFF	TGTGCCAGCAGCTCCCTCGGACAGGGACCGAACACTGAAGCTTTCTTT
TRBJ2-3	TRBV18	many	NA	CASSPTAGSTDTQYF	TGTGCCAGCTCACCTACGGCGGGGAGCACAGATACGCAGTATTTT
TRBJ2-1	TRBV14	few	NA	CASRLGLYNEQFF	TGTGCCAGCAGGCTGGGCCTCTACAATGAGCAGTTCTTC
TRBJ2-7	TRBV12-3/TRBV12-4	many	TRBD2	CASSLAGAYEQYF	TGTGCCAGCAGCTTAGCGGGAGCCTACGAGCAGTACTTC
TRBJ1-3	TRBV9	NA	NA	CASSSAGEVGNTIYF	TGTGCCAGCAGCTCAGCAGGGGAAGTCGGAAACACCATATATTTT
TRBJ2-1	TRBV11-2	many	TRBD1	CASSLVRDRGGNEQFF	TGTGCCAGCAGCTTAGTAAGGGACAGGGGTGGCAATGAGCAGTTCTTC
TRBJ2-1	TRBV7-9	few	TRBD1	CASSLVQGAEQFF	TGTGCCAGCAGCTTAGTTCAGGGGGCCGAGCAGTTCTTC
TRBJ2-1	TRBV18	few	NA	CASSPSGFDSSYNEQFF	TGTGCCAGCTCACCCAGCGGATTCGACAGCTCCTACAATGAGCAGTTCTTC
TRBJ2-3	TRBV19	many	TRBD2	CASSIVAGGRGTQYF	TGTGCCAGTAGTATCGTAGCGGGTGGGCGCGGTACGCAGTATTTT
TRBJ1-6	TRBV5-5	few	NA	CASSLGVDGSSSPLHF	TGTGCCAGCAGCTTGGGGGTGGATGGATCTAGTTCACCCCTCCACTTT
TRBJ1-1	TRBV19	NA	NA	CASSQSGAHRNTEAFF	TGTGCCAGTAGTCAATCCGGGGCCCATCGGAACACTGAAGCTTTCTTT
TRBJ2-7	TRBV30	many	NA	CAWSIRDFAYEQYF	TGTGCCTGGAGTATACGGGATTTCGCCTACGAGCAGTACTTC
TRBJ2-1	TRBV5-1	many	NA	CASSLRGHNEQFF	TGCGCCAGCAGCTTGAGGGGCCACAATGAGCAGTTCTTC
TRBJ2-2	TRBV30	few	TRBD1	CAWIGTGGDPFTGELFF	TGTGCCTGGATTGGGACAGGGGGCGACCCATTCACCGGGGAGCTGTTTTTT
TRBJ2-1	TRBV4-2	NA	NA	CASSQDLQGIGTQFF	TGTGCCAGCAGCCAAGATTTGCAAGGGATCGGGACCCAGTTCTTC
TRBJ2-2	TRBV2	many	NA	CASGGDGTGELFF	TGTGCCAGCGGAGGGGACGGCACCGGGGAGCTGTTTTTT
TRBJ2-7	TRBV20-1	many	TRBD2	CSAPTRLAVNYEQYF	TGCAGTGCCCCGACTAGACTAGCGGTTAACTACGAGCAGTACTTC
TRBJ2-1	TRBV11-2	many	NA	CASSLTPAEQFF	TGTGCCAGCAGCTTAACCCCAGCGGAGCAGTTCTTC
TRBJ2-1	TRBV18	many	NA	CASSTSSAGYNEQFF	TGTGCCAGCTCAACGTCTAGCGCGGGGTACAATGAGCAGTTCTTC
TRBJ2-7	TRBV2	many	NA	CASRLTGSSYEQYF	TGTGCCAGCAGATTGACTGGGAGCTCCTACGAGCAGTACTTC
TRBJ2-2	TRBV28	many	NA	CASSLRPTGELFF	TGTGCCAGCAGTTTAAGACCGACCGGGGAGCTGTTTTTT
TRBJ2-1	TRBV5-1	few	TRBD2	CASSLAGRGDDEQFF	TGCGCCAGCAGCTTGGCCGGACGGGGGGACGATGAGCAGTTCTTC
TRBJ1-2	TRBV5-8	few	TRBD1	CASRLWTGDYGYTF	TGTGCCAGCAGACTATGGACAGGGGACTATGGCTACACCTTC
TRBJ2-7	TRBV29-1	NA	TRBD2	CSWGLAGDRPYEQYF	TGCAGTTGGGGACTAGCGGGAGACCGACCCTACGAGCAGTACTTC
TRBJ2-1	TRBV7-9	many	TRBD1	CASSSRQQGHNEQFF	TGTGCCAGCAGCTCCAGACAACAGGGGCACAATGAGCAGTTCTTC
TRBJ1-1	TRBV12-3/TRBV12-4	many	NA	CASSFSAEAFF	TGTGCCAGCAGTTTTTCCGCTGAAGCTTTCTTT
TRBJ1-5	TRBV12-3/TRBV12-4	many	TRBD1	CASSETGGKNQPQHF	TGTGCCAGCAGTGAAACAGGGGGGAAAAATCAGCCCCAGCATTTT
TRBJ2-5	TRBV3-1	many	NA	CASSQQLGAAETQYF	TGTGCCAGCAGCCAACAACTCGGGGCTGCAGAGACCCAGTACTTC
TRBJ2-1	TRBV10-3	many	TRBD2	CAITTSGANEQFF	TGTGCCATCACGACTAGCGGGGCAAATGAGCAGTTCTTC
TRBJ1-1	TRBV6-4	NA	NA	CAGGDGMNTEAFF	TGTGCCGGGGGGGACGGCATGAACACTGAAGCTTTCTTT
TRBJ2-5	TRBV5-5	few	NA	CASSLDGFMQTQYF	TGTGCCAGCAGCTTGGACGGGTTCATGCAGACCCAGTACTTC
TRBJ2-7	TRBV4-1	NA	NA	CASSQDPDSNYEQYF	TGCGCCAGCAGCCAAGATCCGGACAGCAACTACGAGCAGTACTTC
TRBJ1-5	TRBV18	NA	NA	CASSPGSGVSNQPQHF	TGTGCCAGCTCACCAGGGTCTGGAGTTAGCAATCAGCCCCAGCATTTT
TRBJ2-1	TRBV18	many	TRBD1	CASSQSTGGNEQFF	TGTGCCAGCTCACAGTCGACAGGGGGCAATGAGCAGTTCTTC
TRBJ2-1	TRBV20-1	NA	TRBD2	CSARDISGIGFF	TGCAGTGCTAGAGACATAAGCGGGATCGGGTTCTTC
TRBJ1-6	TRBV28	few	NA	CASGLIRTPLHF	TGTGCCAGCGGTTTAATCAGGACACCCCTCCACTTT
TRBJ2-7	TRBV6-1	NA	NA	CATGQPPYEQYF	TGTGCCACCGGGCAACCCCCCTACGAGCAGTACTTC